This TCR beta chain was sequenced during a study of CD8 T cells in Susac syndrome. Study context: The Susac syndrome patients that were sequenced included roughly six with active disease and roughly eight in remission.

Germline V gene sequence: CDR1 KGHDR, CDR2 SFDVKD. The CDR3 spans 14 residues. The V end lost 8 bases, the J end lost 1 base, and 10 bases lay between the germline ends. RNA, at about 0.5 to 1 ug, was reverse transcribed with random hexamers. immunoSEQ multiplex PCR amplified TCR beta CDR3 across 54 Vbeta, 13 Jbeta. TCRdb processed the immunoSEQ multiplex PCR reads anew with MiXCR; each CDR3 protein has one entry. The sample has approximately 210,000 distinct CDR3 sequences, 94% seen once; the top ten hold around 0.15%. The material sequenced was CD4+ T cells from PBMCs. This chain links TRBV24-1 with TRBJ2-2; the D is unclear. The receptor comes from a human donor with Susac syndrome. Written as DNA, the CDR3 is TGTGCCACCAAGGGATCTATGAACACCGGGGAGCTGTTTTTT. It encodes CATKGSMNTGELFF.